This TCR beta chain was sequenced in a study of siplizumab effects on memory and regulatory T cells. The table came from immunoSEQ multiplex PCR; TCRdb's copy has only in-frame clones and leaves some out. In the table there are tens of thousands of clones, more than 85% of which are singletons. Details on this clone: Its cognate antigen is unknown.

Study observations and caveats: Memory T cells appeared less diverse than naive cells, which seemed to contribute substantially to alloresponse.

CDR3 length: 15 residues. CDR1 is MNHNS and CDR2 is SASEGT in the germline V gene. V was trimmed by 9 bases and J by 3 bases, leaving 18 bases between them. Sequenced sample: CD8+ T cells sorted from blood. V usage is TRBV6-1 and J usage is TRBJ1-3; D is perhaps TRBD1 (5 bases). This TCR derives from a human donor in good health. The CDR3 sequence is CASDSGEAIGNTIYF. In nucleotides, the CDR3 is TGTGCCAGTGACAGTGGTGAGGCCATTGGAAACACCATATATTTT.